Listed below are T cell receptor beta chains from one sample, sequenced in a study of regulatory T cells in long-lasting Graves disease. TCRdb re-analysed the multiplex PCR reads in MiXCR, keeping a single row per CDR3 protein. The sample lists approximately 400,000 distinct CDR3 sequences, around 16% occurring once. These same records also appear under a second study, on T cells in Graves' hyperthyroidism and ophthalmopathy.

Material: peripheral blood mononuclear cells (PBMCs), obtained at new diagnosis, from a patient treated with antithyroid drugs. Receptors were obtained from a woman between 40 and 55 years old with Graves disease. CDR3s include the opening cysteine and the closing phenylalanine or tryptophan. The order of the fields is D gene, V gene, J gene, clone size, CDR3 protein, CDR3 DNA. D genes are given only for firm matches. Rows give clone size only sometimes, using once, few, many, or a class for an expanded clone.

D: NA; V: TRBV30; J: TRBJ2-7; size: few; CDR3: CAWSVRFRSPEQHF; DNA: TGTGCCTGGAGTGTACGGTTTCGGTCCCCCGAGCAGCACTTC
D: TRBD1; V: TRBV12-3/TRBV12-4; J: TRBJ2-3; size: many; CDR3: CASSFYGSAGGADTQYF; DNA: TGTGCCAGCAGCTTTTATGGTTCGGCAGGGGGAGCAGATACGCAGTATTTT
D: NA; V: TRBV3-1; J: TRBJ2-2; size: few; CDR3: CASSLQGPGGTGELFF; DNA: TGTGCCAGCAGCCTCCAGGGGCCAGGGGGGACCGGGGAGCTGTTTTTT
D: NA; V: TRBV12-3/TRBV12-4; J: TRBJ1-1; size: few; CDR3: CASTRRAVNTEAFF; DNA: TGTGCCAGCACCCGCAGGGCGGTGAACACTGAAGCTTTCTTT
D: NA; V: TRBV10-3; J: TRBJ2-7; size: many; CDR3: CAISDGRAYEQYF; DNA: TGTGCCATCAGTGATGGCCGGGCCTACGAGCAGTACTTC
D: TRBD2; V: TRBV11-2; J: TRBJ2-1; size: many; CDR3: CASSKWASGSLNEQFF; DNA: TGTGCCAGCAGCAAATGGGCTAGCGGGAGCTTAAATGAGCAGTTCTTC
D: NA; V: TRBV19; J: TRBJ2-2; size: few; CDR3: CASMRDHTGELFF; DNA: TGTGCCAGTATGCGGGACCACACCGGGGAGCTGTTTTTT
D: TRBD1; V: TRBV28; J: TRBJ1-1; size: many; CDR3: CASRLTGGSSTEAFF; DNA: TGTGCCAGCAGGTTGACAGGGGGCTCGAGCACTGAAGCTTTCTTT
D: NA; V: TRBV2; J: TRBJ2-2; size: many; CDR3: CASNRELNTGELFF; DNA: TGTGCCAGTAACAGGGAACTGAACACCGGGGAGCTGTTTTTT
D: TRBD1; V: TRBV24-1; J: TRBJ2-1; size: NA; CDR3: CATSDPPGTVSSYNEQFF; DNA: TGTGCCACCAGTGATCCTCCTGGGACAGTGAGTTCCTACAATGAGCAGTTCTTC
D: TRBD1; V: TRBV7-9; J: TRBJ2-7; size: many; CDR3: CASSLVPWDRPNEQYF; DNA: TGTGCCAGCAGCTTAGTTCCTTGGGACAGACCCAACGAGCAGTACTTC
D: NA; V: TRBV14; J: TRBJ1-1; size: few; CDR3: CASSQISTEAFF; DNA: TGTGCCAGCAGCCAGATCTCCACTGAAGCTTTCTTT
D: NA; V: TRBV6-1; J: TRBJ1-2; size: many; CDR3: CASTGYDYGYTF; DNA: TGTGCCAGCACGGGCTATGACTATGGCTACACCTTC
D: NA; V: TRBV10-1; J: TRBJ2-5; size: few; CDR3: CASSEKRAQETQYF; DNA: TGCGCCAGCAGTGAGAAGCGGGCCCAAGAGACCCAGTACTTC
D: TRBD2; V: TRBV11-2; J: TRBJ2-7; size: many; CDR3: CASSLAPAGDEQYF; DNA: TGTGCCAGCAGCTTAGCGCCAGCGGGGGACGAGCAGTACTTC
D: TRBD1; V: TRBV6-9; J: TRBJ2-1; size: few; CDR3: CASSYGDRESNEQFF; DNA: TGTGCCAGCAGTTACGGGGACAGGGAGTCCAATGAGCAGTTCTTC
D: NA; V: TRBV6-1; J: TRBJ2-1; size: few; CDR3: CASRPTGVRGWHEQFF; DNA: TGTGCCAGCAGGCCGACAGGGGTGCGGGGGTGGCATGAGCAGTTCTTC